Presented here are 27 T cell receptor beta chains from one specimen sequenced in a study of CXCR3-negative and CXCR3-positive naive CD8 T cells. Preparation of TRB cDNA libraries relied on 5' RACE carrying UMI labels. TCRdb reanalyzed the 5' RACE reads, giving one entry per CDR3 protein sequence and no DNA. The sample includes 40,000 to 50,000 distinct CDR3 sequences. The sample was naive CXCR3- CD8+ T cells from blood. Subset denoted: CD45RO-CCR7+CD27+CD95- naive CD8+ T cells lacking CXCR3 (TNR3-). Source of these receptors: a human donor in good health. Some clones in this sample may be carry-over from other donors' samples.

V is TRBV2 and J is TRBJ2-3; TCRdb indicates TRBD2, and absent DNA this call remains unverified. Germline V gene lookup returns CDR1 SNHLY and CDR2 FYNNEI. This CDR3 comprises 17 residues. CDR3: CASSDDRGGAARDTQYF.

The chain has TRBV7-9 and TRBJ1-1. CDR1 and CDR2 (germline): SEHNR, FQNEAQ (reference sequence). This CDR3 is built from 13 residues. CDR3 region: CASSFQENTEAFF.

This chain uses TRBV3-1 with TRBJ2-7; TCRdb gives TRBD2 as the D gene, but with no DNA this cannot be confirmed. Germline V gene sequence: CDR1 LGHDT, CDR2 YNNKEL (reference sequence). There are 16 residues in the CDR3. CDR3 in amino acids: CASSQEGAGKIYEQYF.

The CDR3 spells CASSLRAGGDYNEQFF. V is TRBV5-1 and J is TRBJ2-1; as DNA is missing, the TRBD1 call by TCRdb cannot be tested. This CDR3 comprises 16 residues. Germline CDR1 and CDR2: SGHRS and YFSETQ.

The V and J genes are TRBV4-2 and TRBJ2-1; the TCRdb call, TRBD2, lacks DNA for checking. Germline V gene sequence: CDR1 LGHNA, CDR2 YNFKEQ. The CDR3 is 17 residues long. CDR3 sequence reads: CASSQDLAGGSDNEQFF.

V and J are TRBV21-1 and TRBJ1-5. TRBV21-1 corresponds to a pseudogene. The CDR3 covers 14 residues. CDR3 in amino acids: CASTTGIENQPQHF.

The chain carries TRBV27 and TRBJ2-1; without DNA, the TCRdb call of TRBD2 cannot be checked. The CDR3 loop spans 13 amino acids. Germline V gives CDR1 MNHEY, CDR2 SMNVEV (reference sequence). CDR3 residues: CASCSGGRNEQFF.

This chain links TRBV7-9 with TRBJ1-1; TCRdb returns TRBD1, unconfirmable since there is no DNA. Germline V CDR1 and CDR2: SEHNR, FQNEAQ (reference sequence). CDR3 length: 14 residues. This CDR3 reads CASSASVGLPEAFF.

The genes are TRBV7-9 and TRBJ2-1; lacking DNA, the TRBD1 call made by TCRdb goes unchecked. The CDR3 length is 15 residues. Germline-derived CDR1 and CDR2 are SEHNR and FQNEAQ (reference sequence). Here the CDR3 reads CASSFPGTSGDEQFF.

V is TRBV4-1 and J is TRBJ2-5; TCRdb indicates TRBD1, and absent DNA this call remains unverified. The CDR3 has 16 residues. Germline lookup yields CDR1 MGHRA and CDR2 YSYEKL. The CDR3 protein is CASSQDRGGAQETQYF.

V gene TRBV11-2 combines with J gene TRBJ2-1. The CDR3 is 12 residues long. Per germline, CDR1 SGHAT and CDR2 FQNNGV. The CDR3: CASSLYYNEQFF.

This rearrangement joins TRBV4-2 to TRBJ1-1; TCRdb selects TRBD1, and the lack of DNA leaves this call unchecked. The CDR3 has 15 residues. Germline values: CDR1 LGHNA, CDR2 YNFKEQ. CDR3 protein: CASSQEKTGQVEAFF.

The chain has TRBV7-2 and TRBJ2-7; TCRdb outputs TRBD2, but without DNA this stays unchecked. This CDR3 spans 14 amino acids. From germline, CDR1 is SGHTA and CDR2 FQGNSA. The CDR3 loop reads CASSFGLAYYEQYF.

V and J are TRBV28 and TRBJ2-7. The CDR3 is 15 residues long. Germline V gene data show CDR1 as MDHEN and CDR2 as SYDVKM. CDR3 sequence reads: CASSLPTGSYYEQYF.

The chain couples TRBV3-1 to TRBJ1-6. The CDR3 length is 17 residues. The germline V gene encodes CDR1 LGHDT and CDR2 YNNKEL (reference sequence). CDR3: CASSQDLRLEFLSPLHF.

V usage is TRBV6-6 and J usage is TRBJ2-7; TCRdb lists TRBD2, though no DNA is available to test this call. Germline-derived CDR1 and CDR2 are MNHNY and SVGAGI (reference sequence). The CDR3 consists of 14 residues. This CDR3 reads CASSQIGGAYEQYF.

Here the CDR3 reads CASSFRDSNTGELFF. V gene TRBV5-1 combines with J gene TRBJ2-2. This CDR3 comprises 15 residues. Germline CDR1 and CDR2: SGHRS and YFSETQ.

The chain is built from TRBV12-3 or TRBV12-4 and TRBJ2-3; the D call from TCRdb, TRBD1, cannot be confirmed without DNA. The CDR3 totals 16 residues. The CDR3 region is CASSLRAAGRTDTQYF.

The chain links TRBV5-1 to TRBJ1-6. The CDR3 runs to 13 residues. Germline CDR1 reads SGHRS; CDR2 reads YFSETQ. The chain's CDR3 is CASSADVRAPLHF.

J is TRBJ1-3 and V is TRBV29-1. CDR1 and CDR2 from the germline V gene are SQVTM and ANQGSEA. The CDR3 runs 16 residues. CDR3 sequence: CSARLGPDSSGNTIYF.

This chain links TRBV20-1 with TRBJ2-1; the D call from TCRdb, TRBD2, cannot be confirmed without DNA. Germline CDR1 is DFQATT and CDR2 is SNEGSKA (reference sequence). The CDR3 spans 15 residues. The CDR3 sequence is CSARYSGGSYNEQFF.

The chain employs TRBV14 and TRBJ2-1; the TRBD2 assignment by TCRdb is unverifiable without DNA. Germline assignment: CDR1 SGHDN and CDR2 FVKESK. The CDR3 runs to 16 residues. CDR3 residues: CASSQRDWSSYNEQFF.

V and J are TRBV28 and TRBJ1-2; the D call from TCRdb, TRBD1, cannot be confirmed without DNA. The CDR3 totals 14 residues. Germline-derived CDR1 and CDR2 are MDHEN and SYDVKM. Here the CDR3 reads CASSSGSGARGYTF.

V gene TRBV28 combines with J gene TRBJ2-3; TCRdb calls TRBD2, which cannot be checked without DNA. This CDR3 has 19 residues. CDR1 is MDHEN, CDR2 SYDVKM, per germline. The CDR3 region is CASSSMELAGGQVADTQYF.

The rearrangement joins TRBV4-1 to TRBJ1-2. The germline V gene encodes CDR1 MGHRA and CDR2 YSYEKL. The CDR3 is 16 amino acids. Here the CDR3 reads CASSLRMGGTNYGYTF.

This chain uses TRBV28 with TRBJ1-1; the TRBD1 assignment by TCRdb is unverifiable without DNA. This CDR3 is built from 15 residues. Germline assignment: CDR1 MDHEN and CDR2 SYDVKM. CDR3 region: CASSEWTAMNTEAFF.

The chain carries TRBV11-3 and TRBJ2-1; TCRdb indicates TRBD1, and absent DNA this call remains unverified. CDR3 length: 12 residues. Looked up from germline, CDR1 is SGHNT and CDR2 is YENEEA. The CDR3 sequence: CASSRDRNEQFF. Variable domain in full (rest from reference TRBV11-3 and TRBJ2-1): EAGVVQSPRYKIIEKKQPVAFWCNPISGHNTLYWYLQNLGQGPELLIRYENEEAVDDSQLPKDRFSAERLKGVDSTLKIQPAELGDSAVYLCASSRDRNEQFFGPGTRLTVL.